The clone carrying this T cell receptor beta chain was seen at least ten times. In TCRdb, the 5' RACE reads were re-called with MiXCR into one record per CDR3 protein. The table lists about 170,000 distinct CDR3 sequences, approximately 9.9% of them singletons, with less than 40% in the top ten. This entry comes from a study of T cells after yellow fever vaccination. The CDR3 has 14 amino acids. Looked up from germline, CDR1 is SGHVS and CDR2 is FQNEAQ. Trimming stripped 3 bases from V and 9 bases from J, with 15 bases between. The chain carries TRBV7-8 and TRBJ1-5, with D possibly matching TRBD1 (5 bases). This TCR came from a man aged 18 to 29 who received the YFV17D yellow fever vaccine. The material sequenced was CD8+ T cells sorted from PBMCs, taken 15 days after the yellow fever booster vaccination. For the CDR3, the DNA is TGTGCCAGCAGCTTCCAGGGTCGGTTAATGCCCCAGCATTTT. As protein: CASSFQGRLMPQHF.